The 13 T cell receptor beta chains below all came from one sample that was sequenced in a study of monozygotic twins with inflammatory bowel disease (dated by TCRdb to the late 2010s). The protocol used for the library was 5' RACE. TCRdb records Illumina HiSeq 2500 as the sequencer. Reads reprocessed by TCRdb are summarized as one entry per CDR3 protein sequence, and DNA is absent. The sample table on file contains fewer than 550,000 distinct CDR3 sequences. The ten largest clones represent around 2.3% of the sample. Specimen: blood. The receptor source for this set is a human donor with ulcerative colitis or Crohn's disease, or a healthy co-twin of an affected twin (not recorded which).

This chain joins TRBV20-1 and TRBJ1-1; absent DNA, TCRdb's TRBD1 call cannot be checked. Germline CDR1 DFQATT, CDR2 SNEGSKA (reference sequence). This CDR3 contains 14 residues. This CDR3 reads CSARAGQGATEAFF.

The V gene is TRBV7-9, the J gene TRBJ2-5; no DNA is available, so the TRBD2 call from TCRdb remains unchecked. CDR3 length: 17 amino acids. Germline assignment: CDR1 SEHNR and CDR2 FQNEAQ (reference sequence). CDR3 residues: CASSLLVTSGLRETQYF.

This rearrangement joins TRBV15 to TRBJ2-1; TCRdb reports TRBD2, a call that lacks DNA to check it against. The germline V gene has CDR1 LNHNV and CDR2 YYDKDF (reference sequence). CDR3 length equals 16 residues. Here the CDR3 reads CATSRESWAGNNEQFF.

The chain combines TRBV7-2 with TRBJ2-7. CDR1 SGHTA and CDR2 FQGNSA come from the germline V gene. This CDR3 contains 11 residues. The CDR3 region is CASSHTYEQYF.

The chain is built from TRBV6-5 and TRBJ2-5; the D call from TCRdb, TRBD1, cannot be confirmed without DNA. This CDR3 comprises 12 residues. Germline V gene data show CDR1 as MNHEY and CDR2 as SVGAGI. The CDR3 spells CASRGGQKTQYF.

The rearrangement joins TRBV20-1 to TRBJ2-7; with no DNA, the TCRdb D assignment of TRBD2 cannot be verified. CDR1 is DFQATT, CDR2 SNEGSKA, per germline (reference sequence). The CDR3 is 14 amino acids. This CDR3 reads CSAPGLAGSGEQYF.

This CDR3 reads CASSATEGTTNEKLFF. The V call is TRBV2, the J call TRBJ1-4; as DNA is missing, the TRBD1 call by TCRdb cannot be tested. CDR3 length equals 16 residues. Germline values: CDR1 SNHLY, CDR2 FYNNEI.

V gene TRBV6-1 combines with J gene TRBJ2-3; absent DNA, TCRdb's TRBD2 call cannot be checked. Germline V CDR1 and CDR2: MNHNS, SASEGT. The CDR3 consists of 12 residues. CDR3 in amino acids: CASSEGAGWQYF.

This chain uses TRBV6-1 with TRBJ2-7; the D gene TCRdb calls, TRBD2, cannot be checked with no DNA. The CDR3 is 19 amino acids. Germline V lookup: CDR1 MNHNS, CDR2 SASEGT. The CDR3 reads CASSVPGLAGGKPSYEQYF.

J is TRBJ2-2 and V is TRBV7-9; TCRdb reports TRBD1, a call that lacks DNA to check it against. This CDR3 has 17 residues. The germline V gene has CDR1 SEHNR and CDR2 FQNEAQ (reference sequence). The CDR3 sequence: CASSLGGQGGNTGELFF.

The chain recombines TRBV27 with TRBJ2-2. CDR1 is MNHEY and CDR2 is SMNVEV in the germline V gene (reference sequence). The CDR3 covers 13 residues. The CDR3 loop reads CASSLYRAGELFF.

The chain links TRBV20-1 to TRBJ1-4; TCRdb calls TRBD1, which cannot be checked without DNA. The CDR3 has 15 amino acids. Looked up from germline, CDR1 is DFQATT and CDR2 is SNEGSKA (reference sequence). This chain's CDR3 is CSALQGGTTNEKLFF.

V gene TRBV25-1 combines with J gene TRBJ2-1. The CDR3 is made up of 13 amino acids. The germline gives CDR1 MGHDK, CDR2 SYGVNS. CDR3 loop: CASSESQVNEQFF.